The 21 T cell receptor beta chains reported below all come from one sample, sequenced in a study of response to subunit inactivated influenza vaccine. Using its own MiXCR run on the RT-PCR reads, TCRdb lists one record per CDR3 protein. The sample includes 500,000 or so distinct CDR3 sequences, about a tenth of them seen just once. Specimen: PBMCs from blood, collected more than 35 days after vaccination. The receptors stem from a man aged 45-65 years who received an inactivated influenza vaccine.

V is TRBV20-1 and J is TRBJ1-5; D may be TRBD1 (5 bases). The CDR3 contains 14 residues. The V gene's germline CDR1 is DFQATT and CDR2 SNEGSKA (reference sequence). V lost 2 bases to trimming and J lost 4 bases, with 12 bases between them. CDR3 amino acids: CSARSGGINQPQHF. The CDR3 nucleotides are TGCAGTGCTAGATCGGGGGGAATAAATCAGCCCCAGCATTTT.

The V and J genes are TRBV7-8 and TRBJ2-7, with D perhaps matching TRBD2 (6 bases). Germline V gene sequence: CDR1 SGHVS, CDR2 FQNEAQ. The CDR3 loop spans 14 amino acids. Trimming pared 3 bases from V and 4 bases from J, leaving 13 bases between. CDR3 protein: CASSFGLSGYEQYF. Here the CDR3 DNA reads TGTGCCAGCAGCTTTGGACTAAGTGGGTACGAGCAGTACTTC.

A single count supports this clonotype. This chain uses TRBV20-1 with TRBJ2-7, with D unclear. V lost 0 bases, J lost 0 bases, and 12 bases lay in between. The CDR3 has 15 residues. Looked up from germline, CDR1 is DFQATT and CDR2 is SNEGSKA (reference sequence). The CDR3: CSARDSGGSSYEQYF. CDR3 bases: TGCAGTGCTAGAGATTCTGGCGGAAGCTCCTACGAGCAGTACTTC.

This clonotype was detected ten times or more. The chain uses TRBV20-1 and TRBJ2-7, with D possibly matching TRBD1 (5 bases). There are 12 residues in the CDR3. Germline V gene lookup returns CDR1 DFQATT and CDR2 SNEGSKA (reference sequence). Trimming shortened V by 4 bases and J by 0 bases, and 7 bases separated the two germline ends. The CDR3 loop is CSATDSSYEQYF. The CDR3 coding sequence is TGCAGTGCTACCGACAGCTCCTACGAGCAGTACTTC.

This sequence joins TRBV24-1 and TRBJ2-1; 10 bases are a match to TRBD2. V lost 4 bases and J lost 3; bases outside the gene matches: 5. The CDR3 length is 16 residues. Germline V gene data show CDR1 as KGHDR and CDR2 as SFDVKD. The CDR3: CATSDRQRGGYNEQFF. CDR3 nucleotide sequence: TGTGCCACCAGTGACCGTCAGCGGGGGGGCTACAATGAGCAGTTCTTC.

V is TRBV20-1 and J is TRBJ2-7; D not resolved. V was pared by 4 bases and J by 7 bases, with 8 bases between. CDR3 length equals 10 residues. The germline V gene encodes CDR1 DFQATT and CDR2 SNEGSKA (reference sequence). The CDR3 nucleotides read TGCAGTGCTAAAGGGTGGGAGCAGTACTTC. Encoded protein: CSAKGWEQYF.

This clonotype was observed a few times. The chain is built from TRBV7-2 and TRBJ1-5, with TRBD1 identical over 7 bases. V was pared by 3 bases and J by 5 bases, with 7 bases of the junction left unmatched. CDR3 length equals 15 residues. Germline lookup yields CDR1 SGHTA and CDR2 FQGNSA. CDR3 region: CASSLGRGTYQPQHF. Here the CDR3 DNA reads TGTGCCAGCAGCTTGGGCAGGGGGACCTATCAGCCCCAGCATTTT.

The chain carries TRBV12-3 or TRBV12-4 and TRBJ1-1; possible D gene TRBD1, 5 bases. V was cut by 6 bases and J by 2 bases, with 16 bases left in between. The CDR3 covers 15 residues. The CDR3 reads CASSPRGWANTEAFF. CDR3 in DNA: TGTGCCAGCAGCCCTAGGGGATGGGCCAACACTGAAGCTTTCTTT.

This clonotype appeared many times. CDR3 amino acids: CSARRATLNSNQPQHF. The CDR3 nucleotides read TGCAGTGCTAGGAGAGCTACTTTAAATAGCAATCAGCCCCAGCATTTT. The chain is built from TRBV20-1 and TRBJ1-5, with D uncertain. CDR3 length: 16 residues. In germline, CDR1 is DFQATT, CDR2 SNEGSKA (reference sequence). Trimming pared 3 bases from V and 0 bases from J, leaving 15 bases between.

This clonotype has at least ten counts. The chain has TRBV4-2 and TRBJ1-6; D may be TRBD1 (5 bases). This CDR3 has 15 residues. Germline assignment: CDR1 LGHNA and CDR2 YNFKEQ. Trimming left V 3 bases short and J 7 bases short, with 13 bases between. CDR3 DNA sequence: TGTGCCAGCAGCCATCCGGGGAGGGACAATTCACCCCTCCACTTT. This codes for CASSHPGRDNSPLHF.

The gene calls are TRBV27 and TRBJ2-1; possible D gene TRBD2, 5 bases. From germline, CDR1 is MNHEY and CDR2 SMNVEV (reference sequence). V lost 2 bases to trimming and J lost 8 bases, with 22 bases between them. The CDR3 length is 17 residues. CDR3 bases: TGTGCCAGCAGTTTAAATCTGCGGGCAGCACCCTTCGATGAGCAGTTCTTC. It is translated as CASSLNLRAAPFDEQFF.

This clonotype was detected only a few times. The chain recombines TRBV5-6 with TRBJ1-3, with D possibly TRBD1 on 5 matching bases. The germline CDR1 and CDR2 sequences are SGHDT and YYEEEE. Trimming took off 2 bases at V and 4 bases at J, with 10 bases between the two ends. The CDR3 is 14 amino acids. The CDR3 region has the DNA TGTGCCAGCAGCTTCGCAGGGCAAGGAAACACCATATATTTT. It specifies CASSFAGQGNTIYF.

This clonotype appeared a few times. The V and J genes are TRBV29-1 and TRBJ1-1; D not certain. Deletions cut 4 bases from V and 4 bases from J, with 13 bases between. Germline V gene sequence: CDR1 SQVTM, CDR2 ANQGSEA. There are 13 residues in the CDR3. Here the CDR3 DNA reads TGCAGCGTTGCAGCCCGCTTGGGCACTGAAGCTTTCTTT. Its protein product is CSVAARLGTEAFF.

This clonotype was counted a few times. This chain uses TRBV7-2 with TRBJ2-5, with D tentatively TRBD2 (7 bases). Looked up from germline, CDR1 is SGHTA and CDR2 is FQGNSA. V gave up 2 bases and J gave up 1 base, with 20 bases separating them. The CDR3 sequence is 18 residues long. The CDR3 region is CASSLTPLGGGFQETQYF. The CDR3 DNA reads TGTGCCAGCAGCTTAACGCCCCTAGGCGGGGGCTTCCAAGAGACCCAGTACTTC.

In its sample, this clonotype was seen a few times. CDR3 sequence (DNA): TGTGCCAGCAGCCCCCAGCTTTGGAGGACAGATACGCAGTATTTT. Protein: CASSPQLWRTDTQYF. The genes are TRBV9 and TRBJ2-3; a weak D match, TRBD2 (5 bases). V shed 4 bases and J shed 3 bases, with 15 bases lying between them. Germline V lookup: CDR1 SGDLS, CDR2 YYNGEE. The CDR3 runs to 15 residues.

The rearrangement uses TRBV5-6 and TRBJ2-2; 8 nucleotides align to TRBD1. From germline, CDR1 is SGHDT and CDR2 YYEEEE. The CDR3 covers 16 residues. The V gene end was trimmed by 0 bases and the J gene end by 3 bases; junction bases not matched to a gene: 4. In DNA form, the CDR3 reads TGTGCCAGCAGCTTGGAGTCAGGGGGCTACACCGGGGAGCTGTTTTTT. It encodes CASSLESGGYTGELFF.

This clonotype was picked up many times. V is TRBV5-1 and J is TRBJ2-1, with D unclear. Germline-derived CDR1 and CDR2 are SGHRS and YFSETQ. There are 14 residues in the CDR3. V lost 2 bases to trimming and J lost 3 bases, with 9 bases between them. The CDR3 DNA sequence: TGCGCCAGCAGCTTATTGACCTTCTACAATGAGCAGTTCTTC. Its protein product is CASSLLTFYNEQFF.

This clonotype was detected many times. The chain joins TRBV12-3 or TRBV12-4 to TRBJ2-3, with D possibly TRBD1 on 5 matching bases. The CDR3 extends over 13 amino acids. V shed 1 base and J shed 6 bases, with 8 bases lying between them. The CDR3 here is CASSLVRADTQYF. Written as DNA, the CDR3 is TGTGCCAGCAGTTTAGTCAGGGCTGATACGCAGTATTTT.

This rearrangement joins TRBV3-1 to TRBJ1-1; D may be TRBD1 (5 bases). V dropped 1 base and J dropped 4 bases, with 16 bases sitting between them. Germline CDR1 is LGHDT and CDR2 is YNNKEL (reference sequence). This CDR3 has 16 residues. CDR3 DNA sequence: TGTGCCAGCAGCCAAGCCCAGGGAGGTTGGAGCACTGAAGCTTTCTTT. Its protein product is CASSQAQGGWSTEAFF.

Many counts were recorded for this clonotype. The genes are TRBV10-3 and TRBJ1-5; maybe TRBD1 (5 bases). CDR3 size: 14 residues. CDR1 and CDR2 from the germline V gene are ENHRY and SYGVKD. Trimming removed 2 bases at V and 7 bases at J, with 12 bases between. CDR3 nucleotides: TGTGCCATCAGTGAGGATGGGGGAAACCAGCCCCAGCATTTT. This codes for CAISEDGGNQPQHF.

This chain joins TRBV12-3 or TRBV12-4 and TRBJ2-1; weak D call: TRBD2 (6 bases). The CDR3 sequence is 13 residues long. Deletions cut 7 bases from V and 5 bases from J, with 12 bases between. DNA for the CDR3: TGTGCCAGCACCCTTAGCGGCAACAATGAGCAGTTCTTC. Its translation: CASTLSGNNEQFF.